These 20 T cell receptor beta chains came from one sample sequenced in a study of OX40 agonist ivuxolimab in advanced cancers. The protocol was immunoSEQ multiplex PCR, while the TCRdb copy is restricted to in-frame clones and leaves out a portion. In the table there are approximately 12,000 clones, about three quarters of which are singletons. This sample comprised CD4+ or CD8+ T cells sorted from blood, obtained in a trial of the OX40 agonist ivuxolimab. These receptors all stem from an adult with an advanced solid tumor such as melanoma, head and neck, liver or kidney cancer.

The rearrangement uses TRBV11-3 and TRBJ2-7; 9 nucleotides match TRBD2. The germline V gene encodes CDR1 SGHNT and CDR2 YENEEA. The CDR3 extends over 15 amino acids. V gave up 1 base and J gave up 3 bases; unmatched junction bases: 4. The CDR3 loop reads CASSLVAGANYEQYF. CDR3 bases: TGTGCCAGCAGCTTAGTAGCGGGGGCGAACTACGAGCAGTACTTC.

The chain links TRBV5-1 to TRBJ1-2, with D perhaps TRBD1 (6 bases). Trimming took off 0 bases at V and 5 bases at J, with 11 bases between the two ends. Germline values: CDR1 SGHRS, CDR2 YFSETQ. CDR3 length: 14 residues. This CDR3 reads CASSLGSGVYGYTF. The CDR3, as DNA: TGCGCCAGCAGCTTGGGGTCAGGGGTGTATGGCTACACCTTC. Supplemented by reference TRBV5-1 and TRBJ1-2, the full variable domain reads KAGVTQTPRYLIKTRGQQVTLSCSPISGHRSVSWYQQTPGQGLQFLFEYFSETQRNKGNFPGRFSGRQFSNSRSEMNVSTLELGDSALYLCASSLGSGVYGYTFGSGTRLTVV.

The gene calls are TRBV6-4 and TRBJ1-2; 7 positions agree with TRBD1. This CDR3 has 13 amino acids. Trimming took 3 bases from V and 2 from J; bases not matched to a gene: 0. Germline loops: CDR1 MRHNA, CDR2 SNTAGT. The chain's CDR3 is CASSETGNYGYTF. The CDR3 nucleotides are TGTGCCAGCAGTGAGACAGGGAACTATGGCTACACCTTC.

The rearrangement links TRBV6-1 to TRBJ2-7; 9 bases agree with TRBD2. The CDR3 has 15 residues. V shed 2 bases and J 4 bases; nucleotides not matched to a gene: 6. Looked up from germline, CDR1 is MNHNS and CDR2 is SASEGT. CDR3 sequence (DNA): TGTGCCAGCAGTGAATTGGCGGGAGGGACGTACGAGCAGTACTTC. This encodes CASSELAGGTYEQYF.

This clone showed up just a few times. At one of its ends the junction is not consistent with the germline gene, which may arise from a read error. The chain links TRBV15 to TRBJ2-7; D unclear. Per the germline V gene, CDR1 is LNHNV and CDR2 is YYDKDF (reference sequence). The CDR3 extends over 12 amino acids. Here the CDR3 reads CATSGEKREQYF. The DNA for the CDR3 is TGTGCCACCAGCGGAGAGAAGCGTGAGCAGTACTTC.

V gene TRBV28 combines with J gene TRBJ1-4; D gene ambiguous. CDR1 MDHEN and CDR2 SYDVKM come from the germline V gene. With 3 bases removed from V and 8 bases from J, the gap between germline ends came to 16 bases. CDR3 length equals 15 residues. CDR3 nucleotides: TGTGCCAGCAGTTTGGGCGCAGATTTTGGCGAAAAACTGTTTTTT. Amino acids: CASSLGADFGEKLFF.

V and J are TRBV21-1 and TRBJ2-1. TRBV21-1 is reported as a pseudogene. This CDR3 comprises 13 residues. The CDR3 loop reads CASSTGRYNEQFF. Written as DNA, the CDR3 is TGTGCCAGCAGCACGGGACGATACAATGAGCAGTTCTTC.

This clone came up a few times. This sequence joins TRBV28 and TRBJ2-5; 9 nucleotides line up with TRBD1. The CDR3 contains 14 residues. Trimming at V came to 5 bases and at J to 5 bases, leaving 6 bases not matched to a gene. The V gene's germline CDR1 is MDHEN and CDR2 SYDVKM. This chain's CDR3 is CASSRDRAMETQYF. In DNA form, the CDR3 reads TGTGCCAGCAGTCGGGACAGGGCCATGGAGACCCAGTACTTC.

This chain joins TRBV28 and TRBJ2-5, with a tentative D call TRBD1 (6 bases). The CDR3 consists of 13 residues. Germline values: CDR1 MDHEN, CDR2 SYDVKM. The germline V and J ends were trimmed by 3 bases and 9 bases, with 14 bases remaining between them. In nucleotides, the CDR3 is TGTGCCAGCAGTTTGGGGACACATGGGGCCCAGTACTTC. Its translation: CASSLGTHGAQYF.

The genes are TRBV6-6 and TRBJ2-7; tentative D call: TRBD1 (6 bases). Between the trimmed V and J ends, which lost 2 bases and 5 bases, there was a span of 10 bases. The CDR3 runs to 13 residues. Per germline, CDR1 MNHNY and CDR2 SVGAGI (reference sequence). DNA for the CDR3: TGTGCCAGCAGTTACGGTGGGACAAACGAGCAGTACTTC. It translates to CASSYGGTNEQYF.

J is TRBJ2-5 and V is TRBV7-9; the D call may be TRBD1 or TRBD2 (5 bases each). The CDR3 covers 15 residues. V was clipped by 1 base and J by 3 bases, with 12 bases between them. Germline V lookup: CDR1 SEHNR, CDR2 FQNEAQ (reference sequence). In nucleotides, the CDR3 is TGTGCCAGCAGCTTAGGGGGGACGGAAAAAGAGACCCAGTACTTC. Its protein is CASSLGGTEKETQYF.

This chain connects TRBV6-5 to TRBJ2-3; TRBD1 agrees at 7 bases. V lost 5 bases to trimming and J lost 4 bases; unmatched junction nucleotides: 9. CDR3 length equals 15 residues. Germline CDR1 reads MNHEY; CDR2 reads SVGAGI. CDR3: CASSRQGRGSDTQYF. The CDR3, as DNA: TGTGCCAGCAGTAGACAGGGAAGGGGGTCAGATACGCAGTATTTT.

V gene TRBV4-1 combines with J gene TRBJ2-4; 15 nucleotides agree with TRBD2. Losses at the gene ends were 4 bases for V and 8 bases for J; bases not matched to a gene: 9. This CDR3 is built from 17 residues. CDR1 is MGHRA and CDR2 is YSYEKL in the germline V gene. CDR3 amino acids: CASSPGLAGGPWDIQYF. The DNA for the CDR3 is TGCGCCAGCAGCCCAGGACTAGCGGGGGGGCCGTGGGACATTCAGTACTTC.

CDR3 residues: CASSLPGTTQETQYF. The DNA of the CDR3 is TGTGCCAGCAGCTTGCCCGGGACGACCCAAGAGACCCAGTACTTC. V is TRBV5-4 and J is TRBJ2-5; D may match TRBD1 or TRBD2 (5 bases each). The CDR3 totals 15 residues. Germline assignment: CDR1 SGHNT and CDR2 YYREEE (reference sequence). Deletions cut 1 base from V and 1 base from J, with 11 bases between.

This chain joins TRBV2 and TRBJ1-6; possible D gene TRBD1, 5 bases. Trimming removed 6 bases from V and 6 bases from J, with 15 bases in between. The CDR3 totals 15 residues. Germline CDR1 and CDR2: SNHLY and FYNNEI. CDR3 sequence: CASSDRQLANSPLHF. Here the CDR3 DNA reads TGTGCCAGCAGCGATCGACAGTTGGCTAATTCACCCCTCCACTTT. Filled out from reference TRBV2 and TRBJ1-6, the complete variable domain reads EPEVTQTPSHQVTQMGQEVILRCVPISNHLYFYWYRQILGQKVEFLVSFYNNEISEKSEIFDDQFSVERPDGSNFTLKIRSTKLEDSAMYFCASSDRQLANSPLHFGNGTRLTVT.

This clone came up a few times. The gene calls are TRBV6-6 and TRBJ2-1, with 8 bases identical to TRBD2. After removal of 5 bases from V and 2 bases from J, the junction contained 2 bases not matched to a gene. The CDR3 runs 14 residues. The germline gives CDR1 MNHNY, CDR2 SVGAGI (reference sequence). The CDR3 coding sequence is TGTGCCAGCAGTACGGGGGGGCCCTACAATGAGCAGTTCTTC. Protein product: CASSTGGPYNEQFF.

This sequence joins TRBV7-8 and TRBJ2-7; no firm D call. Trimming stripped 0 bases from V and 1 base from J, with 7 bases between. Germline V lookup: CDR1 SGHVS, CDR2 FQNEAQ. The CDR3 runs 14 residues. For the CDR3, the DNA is TGTGCCAGCAGCTTAGCTATCGATTCCTACGAGCAGTACTTC. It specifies CASSLAIDSYEQYF.

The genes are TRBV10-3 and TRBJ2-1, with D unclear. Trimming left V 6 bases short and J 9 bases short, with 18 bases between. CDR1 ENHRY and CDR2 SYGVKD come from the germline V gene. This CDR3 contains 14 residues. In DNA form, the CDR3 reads TGTGCCATCAGGCCGGGCCCTTCGTCGCCTGAGCAGTTCTTC. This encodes CAIRPGPSSPEQFF.

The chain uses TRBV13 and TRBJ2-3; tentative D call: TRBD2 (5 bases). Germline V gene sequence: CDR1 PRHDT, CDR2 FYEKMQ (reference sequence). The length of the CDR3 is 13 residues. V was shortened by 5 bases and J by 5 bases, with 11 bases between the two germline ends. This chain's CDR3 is CASSLPREDTQYF. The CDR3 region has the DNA TGTGCCAGCAGCCTCCCTCGGGAAGATACGCAGTATTTT.

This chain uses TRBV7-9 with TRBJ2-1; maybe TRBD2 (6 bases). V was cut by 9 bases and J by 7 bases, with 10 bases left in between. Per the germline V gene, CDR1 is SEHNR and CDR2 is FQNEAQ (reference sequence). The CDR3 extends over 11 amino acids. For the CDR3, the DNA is TGTGCCAGTCCCCGGGGGAATGAGCAGTTCTTC. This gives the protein CASPRGNEQFF.